The next 32 T cell receptor beta chains were all read from a single sample in a study of blood T cell repertoires in COVID-19. Sequencing used immunoSEQ multiplex PCR; TCRdb keeps in-frame clones, though not all of them. The table lists 70,000 to 90,000 clones, around 80% of them singletons. The source material was peripheral blood. The receptors stem from a woman older than 75 with acute or convalescent COVID-19.

The genes are TRBV10-3 and TRBJ2-7, with 12 bases identical to TRBD1. The CDR3 sequence is 14 residues long. The germline CDR1 and CDR2 sequences are ENHRY and SYGVKD. V shed 5 bases and J 5 bases; nucleotides not matched to a gene: 4. The CDR3 DNA reads as TGTGCCATCAGTCCGGGGACAGGGGGCGACGAGCAGTACTTC. This encodes CAISPGTGGDEQYF.

The rearrangement uses TRBV24-1 and TRBJ2-2; TRBD2 aligns across 13 bases. J gave up 3 bases and V 4 bases, and 4 bases lay outside the gene matches. Germline CDR1 and CDR2: KGHDR and SFDVKD. This CDR3 region has 17 residues. Here the CDR3 reads CATSDPGLAGHTGELFF. Written as DNA, the CDR3 is TGTGCCACCAGTGACCCGGGACTAGCGGGACACACCGGGGAGCTGTTTTTT.

V gene TRBV11-1 combines with J gene TRBJ2-7; 7 nucleotides match TRBD2. The CDR3 length is 14 residues. Germline CDR1 SGHAT, CDR2 FQDESV (reference sequence). V trimming: 4 bases; J trimming: 5 bases; junction bases outside the gene matches: 8. The CDR3 region has the DNA TGTGCCAGCAGCTCCGGAGCGGGGCCCAACGAGCAGTACTTC. Translation gives CASSSGAGPNEQYF.

J is TRBJ2-2 and V is TRBV7-8, with TRBD1 as a possible D gene (6 bases). The CDR3 covers 15 residues. Trimming pared 0 bases from V and 2 bases from J, leaving 7 bases between. Germline V CDR1 and CDR2: SGHVS, FQNEAQ. The chain's CDR3 is CASSLAQGNTGELFF. The CDR3 DNA is TGTGCCAGCAGCTTAGCACAGGGTAACACCGGGGAGCTGTTTTTT. Looking up the rest from reference TRBV7-8 and TRBJ2-2 gives the full variable domain: GAGVSQSPRYKVAKRGQDVALRCDPISGHVSLFWYQQALGQGPEFLTYFQNEAQLDKSGLPSDRFFAERPEGSVSTLKIQRTQQEDSAVYLCASSLAQGNTGELFFGEGSRLTVL.

The V gene is TRBV2, the J gene TRBJ1-1; no reliable D call. V gave up 6 bases and J gave up 0 bases, with 11 bases separating them. This CDR3 is 14 amino acids long. Germline V CDR1 and CDR2: SNHLY, FYNNEI. CDR3 in amino acids: CASSLGLLNTEAFF. In nucleotides, the CDR3 is TGTGCCAGCAGCTTAGGACTCTTGAACACTGAAGCTTTCTTT.

The gene calls are TRBV29-1 and TRBJ2-5; 7 nucleotides align to TRBD1. V shed 7 bases, J shed 1 base, and the junction held 6 bases outside the gene matches. This CDR3 contains 13 residues. The V gene's germline CDR1 is SQVTM and CDR2 ANQGSEA. The CDR3 nucleotides are TGCAGCGGAGCGAGGGACAGCCAAGAGACCCAGTACTTC. Amino acid sequence: CSGARDSQETQYF. Variable domain in full (rest from reference TRBV29-1 and TRBJ2-5): SAVISQKPSRDICQRGTSLTIQCQVDSQVTMMFWYRQQPGQSLTLIATANQGSEATYESGFVIDKFPISRPNLTFSTLTVSNMSPEDSSIYLCSGARDSQETQYFGPGTRLLVL.

The rearrangement links TRBV5-1 to TRBJ2-5; 7 nucleotides align to TRBD1. After removal of 0 bases from V and 3 bases from J, the junction contained 8 bases not matched to a gene. Germline V gives CDR1 SGHRS, CDR2 YFSETQ. The CDR3 runs 16 residues. The CDR3 loop reads CASSLEPPRGKETQYF. The DNA for the CDR3 is TGCGCCAGCAGCTTGGAACCCCCCAGGGGGAAAGAGACCCAGTACTTC.

V is TRBV5-1 and J is TRBJ2-3; the match to TRBD2 covers 14 bases. Germline V gene lookup returns CDR1 SGHRS and CDR2 YFSETQ. The CDR3 extends over 18 amino acids. Trimming took 4 bases from V and 0 from J; bases not matched to a gene: 7. This chain's CDR3 is CASSPRLAGGGSTDTQYF. The CDR3 DNA sequence: TGCGCCAGCAGCCCGAGACTAGCGGGAGGGGGTAGCACAGATACGCAGTATTTT. The variable domain in full, completed from reference TRBV5-1 and TRBJ2-3, reads KAGVTQTPRYLIKTRGQQVTLSCSPISGHRSVSWYQQTPGQGLQFLFEYFSETQRNKGNFPGRFSGRQFSNSRSEMNVSTLELGDSALYLCASSPRLAGGGSTDTQYFGPGTRLTVL.

The chain uses TRBV10-3 and TRBJ2-3, with D tentatively TRBD2 (5 bases). Germline loops: CDR1 ENHRY, CDR2 SYGVKD. The CDR3 totals 14 residues. V was trimmed by 6 bases and J by 4 bases, leaving 14 bases between them. DNA of the CDR3: TGTGCCATCAGATTACATGAACTAGCAGATACGCAGTATTTT. Its protein product is CAIRLHELADTQYF.

The rearrangement uses TRBV19 and TRBJ2-7; a possible D gene is TRBD2 (5 bases). The CDR3 has 16 amino acids. Germline values: CDR1 LNHDA, CDR2 SQIVND (reference sequence). CDR3 sequence (DNA): TGTGCGTCACGGCTAGGCCAGCGGTTATTGACCTACGAGCAGTACTTC. Protein product: CASRLGQRLLTYEQYF.

This clone has just one count. The CDR3 region is CASSYTATGYEQYF. CDR3 nucleotide sequence: TGTGCCAGCAGTTACACCGCCACAGGGTACGAGCAGTACTTC. This rearrangement joins TRBV2 to TRBJ2-7; the D gene is possibly TRBD1 (6 bases). This CDR3 contains 14 residues. Germline V gene sequence: CDR1 SNHLY, CDR2 FYNNEI. V was cut by 5 bases and J by 4 bases, with 15 bases left in between.

The gene calls are TRBV3-1 (or the pseudogene TRBV3-2) and TRBJ2-3, with D possibly being TRBD2 (6 bases). Trimming stripped 1 base from V and 6 bases from J, with 17 bases between. In germline, CDR1 is LGHDT, CDR2 YNNKEL (reference sequence). The CDR3 is 16 residues long. CDR3 sequence reads: CASSQAPAGWLDTQYF. The DNA for the CDR3 is TGTGCCAGCAGCCAAGCCCCCGCGGGGTGGCTTGATACGCAGTATTTT.

The V call is TRBV20-1, the J call TRBJ2-5; no clear D gene. Germline lookup yields CDR1 DFQATT and CDR2 SNEGSKA (reference sequence). The CDR3 totals 14 residues. V was shortened by 3 bases and J by 0 bases, with 11 bases between the two germline ends. The CDR3 bases are TGCAGTGCTAGTCCCCCTTCGGACCAAGAGACCCAGTACTTC. This translates into CSASPPSDQETQYF.

V usage is TRBV29-1 and J usage is TRBJ2-5; 7 bases line up with TRBD1. Germline CDR1 reads SQVTM; CDR2 reads ANQGSEA. J gave up 3 bases and V 7 bases, and 8 bases lay outside the gene matches. The CDR3 covers 13 residues. Here the CDR3 reads CSARGQGEETQYF. The CDR3 nucleotides read TGCAGCGCCAGAGGTCAGGGGGAAGAGACCCAGTACTTC.

This sequence joins TRBV10-1 and TRBJ1-3; D not resolved. Germline V gene lookup returns CDR1 WNHNN and CDR2 SYGVQD (reference sequence). The CDR3 is 13 amino acids. V was cut by 8 bases and J by 0 bases, with 8 bases left in between. CDR3 in DNA: TGCGCCAGCGCCGGGGACTCTGGAAACACCATATATTTT. This sequence encodes CASAGDSGNTIYF.

J is TRBJ1-5 and V is TRBV2, with D hard to call. CDR3 length: 15 residues. Germline lookup yields CDR1 SNHLY and CDR2 FYNNEI. Trimming removed 7 bases at V and 6 bases at J, with 19 bases between. The CDR3 here is CASTPEILRAQPQHF. The CDR3 bases are TGTGCCAGCACCCCGGAGATACTGAGGGCTCAGCCCCAGCATTTT. The full variable domain, rest sourced from reference TRBV2 and TRBJ1-5, is EPEVTQTPSHQVTQMGQEVILRCVPISNHLYFYWYRQILGQKVEFLVSFYNNEISEKSEIFDDQFSVERPDGSNFTLKIRSTKLEDSAMYFCASTPEILRAQPQHFGDGTRLSIL.

The chain joins TRBV6-6 to TRBJ1-1; D unresolved. The germline gives CDR1 MNHNY, CDR2 SVGAGI (reference sequence). Trimming shortened V by 6 bases and J by 1 base, and 3 bases separated the two germline ends. CDR3 length: 11 residues. As DNA, the CDR3 is TGTGCCAGCAGCTGGAACACTGAAGCTTTCTTT. This codes for CASSWNTEAFF.

CDR3 residues: CASSQGWRDQPQHF. The CDR3 DNA follows: TGTGCCAGCAGCCAAGGATGGAGGGATCAGCCCCAGCATTTT. The chain links TRBV3-1 (or the pseudogene TRBV3-2) to TRBJ1-5; D gene ambiguous. Per germline, CDR1 LGHDT and CDR2 YNNKEL (reference sequence). This CDR3 contains 14 residues. V lost 1 base and J 5 bases, leaving 9 bases between the germline ends.

In its sample, this clone was seen once. This rearrangement joins TRBV9 to TRBJ1-5, with a tentative D call TRBD1 (5 bases). Trimming cost V 3 bases and J 4 bases, with 11 bases left between them. The CDR3 contains 14 residues. Germline V gives CDR1 SGDLS, CDR2 YYNGEE. CDR3 sequence reads: CASSAGHANQPQHF. CDR3 DNA sequence: TGTGCCAGCAGCGCAGGACACGCTAATCAGCCCCAGCATTTT.

The chain recombines TRBV19 with TRBJ1-1, with a weak D call TRBD1 (5 bases). V lost 9 bases and J lost 1, with 15 bases in between. Looked up from germline, CDR1 is LNHDA and CDR2 is SQIVND (reference sequence). The CDR3 has 14 residues. CDR3 in amino acids: CASRQFPENTEAFF. The DNA for the CDR3 is TGTGCCAGCCGACAGTTCCCGGAGAACACTGAAGCTTTCTTT.

The chain carries TRBV19 and TRBJ1-2; TRBD1 matches at 7 bases. Unmatched junction bases numbered 10, after V lost 10 bases and J lost 8 bases. The germline V gene encodes CDR1 LNHDA and CDR2 SQIVND (reference sequence). The CDR3 sequence is 12 residues long. The CDR3 DNA reads TGTGCCATCTTACAGGGGAAGACCGGCTACACCTTC. This gives the protein CAILQGKTGYTF. The full variable domain, in which reference TRBV19 and TRBJ1-2 provide the parts outside the CDR3, is DGGITQSPKYLFRKEGQNVTLSCEQNLNHDAMYWYRQDPGQGLRLIYYSQIVNDFQKGDIAEGYSVSREKKESFPLTVTSAQKNPTAFYLCAILQGKTGYTFGSGTRLTVV.

The chain joins TRBV19 to TRBJ2-2, with 9 bases identical to TRBD1. Germline trimming cut 4 bases from V and 8 bases from J; bases unmatched to any gene: 5. Germline lookup yields CDR1 LNHDA and CDR2 SQIVND (reference sequence). The CDR3 totals 14 residues. DNA for the CDR3: TGTGCCAGTAGTACAAACAGGGGGCAGGGGGAGCTGTTTTTT. Encoded protein: CASSTNRGQGELFF.

The chain links TRBV4-1 to TRBJ2-1, with TRBD2 identical over 11 bases. With V trimmed by 6 bases and J by 5 bases, 6 bases remained unmatched. The germline V gene has CDR1 MGHRA and CDR2 YSYEKL. This CDR3 spans 15 amino acids. The DNA for the CDR3 is TGCGCCAGCAGGCTGACTAGCGGGACAAACAATGAGCAGTTCTTC. Protein product: CASRLTSGTNNEQFF.

This rearrangement joins TRBV19 to TRBJ2-7; 11 bases are a match to TRBD2. The CDR3 spans 17 residues. J lost 3 bases, V lost 5 bases, and 12 bases had no gene match. Germline assignment: CDR1 LNHDA and CDR2 SQIVND (reference sequence). CDR3 DNA sequence: TGTGCCAGTAGTCCCTACTATAGCGGGGGGGCCGTCTACGAGCAGTACTTC. Residues: CASSPYYSGGAVYEQYF. Full variable domain (missing parts from reference TRBV19 and TRBJ2-7): DGGITQSPKYLFRKEGQNVTLSCEQNLNHDAMYWYRQDPGQGLRLIYYSQIVNDFQKGDIAEGYSVSREKKESFPLTVTSAQKNPTAFYLCASSPYYSGGAVYEQYFGPGTRLTVT.

The chain carries TRBV7-8 and TRBJ2-1, with 9 bases lining up with TRBD2. This CDR3 contains 16 residues. Germline CDR1 is SGHVS and CDR2 is FQNEAQ. Trimming removed 5 bases from V and 1 base from J; junction bases left unmatched: 6. CDR3 DNA sequence: TGTGCCAGCAGCCCCAGTAGCGGGAGATCCTACAATGAGCAGTTCTTC. Its protein is CASSPSSGRSYNEQFF.

The chain combines TRBV28 with TRBJ2-2; tentatively, D is TRBD2 (5 bases). V shed 0 bases and J shed 1 base, with 6 bases lying between them. CDR3 length: 15 amino acids. Germline V CDR1 and CDR2: MDHEN, SYDVKM. CDR3 amino acids: CASSLWGENTGELFF. CDR3 nucleotide sequence: TGTGCCAGCAGTTTATGGGGAGAGAACACCGGGGAGCTGTTTTTT. The full variable domain, in which reference TRBV28 and TRBJ2-2 provide the parts outside the CDR3, is DVKVTQSSRYLVKRTGEKVFLECVQDMDHENMFWYRQDPGLGLRLIYFSYDVKMKEKGDIPEGYSVSREKKERFSLILESASTNQTSMYLCASSLWGENTGELFFGEGSRLTVL.

Only one count was recorded for this clone. V is TRBV5-1 and J is TRBJ1-3; D is perhaps TRBD1 (5 bases). CDR3 length: 16 amino acids. Germline V gene data show CDR1 as SGHRS and CDR2 as YFSETQ. V dropped 5 bases and J dropped 2 bases, with 17 bases sitting between them. The CDR3: CASRPGWGRTGNTIYF. In DNA form, the CDR3 reads TGCGCCAGCAGACCCGGTTGGGGCAGAACTGGAAACACCATATATTTT.

The CDR3 bases are TGTGCCAGCAGTGAAGCGATGACAGGGAGCGATGAAAAACTGTTTTTT. This gives the protein CASSEAMTGSDEKLFF. The chain uses TRBV6-1 and TRBJ1-4, with 7 bases that match TRBD1. Trimming removed 0 bases from V and 6 bases from J; junction bases left unmatched: 7. The CDR3 has 16 residues. Germline CDR1 reads MNHNS; CDR2 reads SASEGT.

This chain connects TRBV6-5 to TRBJ2-1; TRBD1 matches 9 bases. J was trimmed by 0 bases and V by 6 bases; bases with no gene match: 3. CDR3 length equals 15 residues. Germline V gene data show CDR1 as MNHEY and CDR2 as SVGAGI. The CDR3 DNA follows: TGTGCCAGCAGCCAGACAGGGGGCTCCTACAATGAGCAGTTCTTC. Translating it yields CASSQTGGSYNEQFF.

The chain combines TRBV12-2 with TRBJ1-1. TRBV12-2 is reported as a pseudogene. This CDR3 comprises 12 residues. CDR3 sequence (DNA): TGTGCAAGTCGCTTATCGAGGTCTGAAGCTTTCTTT. It translates to CASRLSRSEAFF.

V is TRBV9 and J is TRBJ2-6; 9 bases agree with TRBD1. Germline V gene sequence: CDR1 SGDLS, CDR2 YYNGEE. The CDR3 is 16 residues long. With V trimmed by 3 bases and J by 2 bases, 3 bases remained unmatched. The CDR3 region has the DNA TGTGCCAGCAGCGCAAGACAGGGGGCTGGGGCCAACGTCCTGACTTTC. As protein: CASSARQGAGANVLTF.

This clone is judged medium-sized. The chain recombines TRBV6-5 with TRBJ2-7; TRBD1 matches 7 bases. Germline lookup yields CDR1 MNHEY and CDR2 SVGAGI. The CDR3 covers 15 residues. The junction had 6 bases not matched to a gene; V was cut back by 0 bases and J by 4 bases. The CDR3: CASSYSRTGNYEQYF. As DNA, the CDR3 is TGTGCCAGCAGTTACTCCCGGACAGGAAATTACGAGCAGTACTTC.